Reported below is one T cell receptor beta chain. Produced via immunoSEQ multiplex PCR; TCRdb's table is partial and in-frame only. Of more than 300,000 clones listed, under 85% were seen once; the top ten hold less than 6%. Recruits, aged roughly 18 to 95 years, lived in 20 to 30 US areas. The record originates from a study of blood T cell repertoires in COVID-19. Turning to the study itself: The United States, Italy and Spain supplied acute and convalescent COVID-19 samples. In each case, the material was cDNA or gDNA derived from T cells, B-cell-depleted T cells, or PBMCs.

V dropped 4 bases and J dropped 6 bases, with 23 bases sitting between them. The CDR3 is 16 amino acids. Germline V CDR1 and CDR2: SGDLS, YYNGEE. The sequence was obtained from a woman between 45 and 65 years old who had recovered from COVID-19. The J gene is TRBJ2-7, the V gene TRBV9, with D perhaps matching TRBD2 (5 bases). The sequencing input was PBMCs or T cells enriched from blood (not recorded which). In DNA form, the CDR3 reads TGTGCCAGCAGCTCTCACCCTGGACTGACCCGAGGCGAGCAGTACTTC. Translation gives CASSSHPGLTRGEQYF.